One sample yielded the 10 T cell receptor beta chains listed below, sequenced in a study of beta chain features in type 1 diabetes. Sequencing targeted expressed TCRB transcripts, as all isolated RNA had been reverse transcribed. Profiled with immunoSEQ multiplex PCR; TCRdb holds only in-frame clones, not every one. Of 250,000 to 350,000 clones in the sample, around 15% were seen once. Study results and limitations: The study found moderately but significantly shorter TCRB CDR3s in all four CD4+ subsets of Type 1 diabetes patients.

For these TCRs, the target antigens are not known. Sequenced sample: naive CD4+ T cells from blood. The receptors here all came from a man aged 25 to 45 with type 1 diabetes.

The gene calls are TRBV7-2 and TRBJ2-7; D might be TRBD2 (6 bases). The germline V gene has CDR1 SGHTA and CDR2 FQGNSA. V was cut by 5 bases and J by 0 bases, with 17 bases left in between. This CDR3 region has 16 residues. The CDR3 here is CASSADSSAFSYEQYF. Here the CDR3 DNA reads TGTGCCAGCAGCGCGGATTCTAGCGCCTTCTCCTACGAGCAGTACTTC.

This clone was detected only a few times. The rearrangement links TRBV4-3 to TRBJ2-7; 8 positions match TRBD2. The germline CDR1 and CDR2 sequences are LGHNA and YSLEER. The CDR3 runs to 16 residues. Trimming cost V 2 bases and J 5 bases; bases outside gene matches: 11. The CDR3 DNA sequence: TGCGCCAGCAGCCAAACCTATAGCGGGACCCCCCACGAGCAGTACTTC. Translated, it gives CASSQTYSGTPHEQYF.

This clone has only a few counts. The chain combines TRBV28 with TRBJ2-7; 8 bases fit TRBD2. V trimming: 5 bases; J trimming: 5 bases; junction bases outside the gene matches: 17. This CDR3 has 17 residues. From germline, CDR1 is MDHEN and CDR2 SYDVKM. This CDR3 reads CASSPPGLASTVDEQYF. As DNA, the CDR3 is TGTGCCAGCAGTCCCCCCGGACTAGCTTCCACCGTGGACGAGCAGTACTTC.

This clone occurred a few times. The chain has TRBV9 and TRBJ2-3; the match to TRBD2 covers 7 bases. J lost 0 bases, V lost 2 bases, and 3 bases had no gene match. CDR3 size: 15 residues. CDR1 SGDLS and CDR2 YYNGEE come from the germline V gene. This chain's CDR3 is CASSVREGSTDTQYF. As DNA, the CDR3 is TGTGCCAGCAGCGTCAGGGAGGGTAGCACAGATACGCAGTATTTT.

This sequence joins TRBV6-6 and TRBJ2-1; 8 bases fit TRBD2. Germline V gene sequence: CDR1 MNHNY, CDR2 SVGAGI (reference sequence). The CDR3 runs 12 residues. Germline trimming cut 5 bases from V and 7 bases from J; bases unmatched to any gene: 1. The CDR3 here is CASSRGGNEQFF. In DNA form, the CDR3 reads TGTGCCAGCAGTCGCGGGGGGAATGAGCAGTTCTTC.

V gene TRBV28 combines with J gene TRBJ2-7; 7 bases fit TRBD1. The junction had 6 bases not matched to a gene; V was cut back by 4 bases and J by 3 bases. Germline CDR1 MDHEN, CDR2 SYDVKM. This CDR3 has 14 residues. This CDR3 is CASSSLGDSYEQYF. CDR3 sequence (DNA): TGTGCCAGCAGTTCCCTTGGGGACAGCTACGAGCAGTACTTC.

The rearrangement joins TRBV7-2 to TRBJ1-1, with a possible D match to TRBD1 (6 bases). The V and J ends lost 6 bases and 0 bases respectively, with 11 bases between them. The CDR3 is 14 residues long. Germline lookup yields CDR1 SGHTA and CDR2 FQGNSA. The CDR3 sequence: CASRLQGLNTEAFF. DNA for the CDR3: TGTGCCAGCAGATTACAGGGTTTGAACACTGAAGCTTTCTTT.

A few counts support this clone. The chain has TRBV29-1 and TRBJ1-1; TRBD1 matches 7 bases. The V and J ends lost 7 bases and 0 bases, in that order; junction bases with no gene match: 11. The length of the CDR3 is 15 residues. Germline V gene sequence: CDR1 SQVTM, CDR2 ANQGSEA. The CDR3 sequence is CSARPQGVLNTEAFF. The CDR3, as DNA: TGCAGCGCTAGACCGCAGGGGGTGTTGAACACTGAAGCTTTCTTT.

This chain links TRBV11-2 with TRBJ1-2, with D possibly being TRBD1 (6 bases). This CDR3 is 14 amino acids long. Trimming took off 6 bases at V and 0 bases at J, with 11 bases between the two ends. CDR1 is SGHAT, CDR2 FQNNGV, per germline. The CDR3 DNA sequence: TGTGCCAGCAGTTTTCAGGGGCCTAACTATGGCTACACCTTC. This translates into CASSFQGPNYGYTF.

The CDR3 sequence: CASSDSTGWAGELFF. CDR3 DNA sequence: TGTGCCAGCAGTGATTCAACAGGGTGGGCCGGGGAGCTGTTTTTT. The chain links TRBV25-1 to TRBJ2-2; possible D gene TRBD1, 6 bases. The V gene lost 3 bases and the J gene lost 6 bases, with 14 bases spanning the gap. The germline V gene encodes CDR1 MGHDK and CDR2 SYGVNS. The CDR3 runs to 15 residues.